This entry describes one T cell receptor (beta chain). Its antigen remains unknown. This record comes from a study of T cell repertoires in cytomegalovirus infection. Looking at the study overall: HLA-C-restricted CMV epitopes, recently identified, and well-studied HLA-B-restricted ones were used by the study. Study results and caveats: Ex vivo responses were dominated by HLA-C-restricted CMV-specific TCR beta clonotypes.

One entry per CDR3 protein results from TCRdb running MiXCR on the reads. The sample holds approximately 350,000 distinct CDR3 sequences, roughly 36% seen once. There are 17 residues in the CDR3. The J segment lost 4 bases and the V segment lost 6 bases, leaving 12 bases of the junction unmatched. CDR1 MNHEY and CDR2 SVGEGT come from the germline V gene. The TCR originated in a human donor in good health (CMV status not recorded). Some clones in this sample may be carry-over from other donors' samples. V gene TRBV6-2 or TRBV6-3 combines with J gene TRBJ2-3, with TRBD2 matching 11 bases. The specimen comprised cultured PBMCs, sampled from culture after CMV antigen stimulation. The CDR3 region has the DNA TGTGCCAGCAGAGCCTCTCTAGCGGGAGGAGGCGCAGATACGCAGTATTTT. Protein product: CASRASLAGGGADTQYF.